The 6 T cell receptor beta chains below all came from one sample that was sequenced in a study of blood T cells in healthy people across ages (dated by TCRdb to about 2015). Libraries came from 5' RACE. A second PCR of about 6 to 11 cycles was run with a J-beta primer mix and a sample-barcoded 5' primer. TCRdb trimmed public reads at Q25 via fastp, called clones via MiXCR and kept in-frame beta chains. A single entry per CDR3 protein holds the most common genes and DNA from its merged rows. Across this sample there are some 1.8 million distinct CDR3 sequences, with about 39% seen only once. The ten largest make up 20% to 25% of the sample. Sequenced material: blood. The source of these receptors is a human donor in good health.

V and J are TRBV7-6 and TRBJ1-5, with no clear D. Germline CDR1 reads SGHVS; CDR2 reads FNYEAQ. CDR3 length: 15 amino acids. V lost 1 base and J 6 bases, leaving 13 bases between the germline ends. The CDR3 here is CASSLVPGFSQPQHF. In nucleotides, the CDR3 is TGTGCCAGCAGCTTAGTTCCGGGTTTCAGTCAGCCCCAGCATTTT.

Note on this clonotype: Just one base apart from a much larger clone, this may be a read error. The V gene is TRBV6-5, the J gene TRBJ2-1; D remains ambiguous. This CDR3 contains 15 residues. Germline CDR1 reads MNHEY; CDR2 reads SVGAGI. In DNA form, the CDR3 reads TGTGCCAGCAGTCGCGTGACCTTAGAGTCCAATGGGCAGTTCTTC. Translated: CASSRVTLESNGQFF.

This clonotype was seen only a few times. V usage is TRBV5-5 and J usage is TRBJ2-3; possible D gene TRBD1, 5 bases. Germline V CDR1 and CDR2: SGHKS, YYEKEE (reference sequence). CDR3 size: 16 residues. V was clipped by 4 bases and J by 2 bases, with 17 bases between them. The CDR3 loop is CASSLRLGPLTDTQYF. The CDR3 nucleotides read TGTGCCAGCAGCCTCCGTTTGGGGCCTCTCACAGATACGCAGTATTTT.

The CDR3 loop reads CSAGVSFLQETQYF. The CDR3 DNA is TGCAGTGCTGGTGTTTCTTTCCTCCAAGAGACCCAGTACTTC. This chain joins TRBV20-1 and TRBJ2-5; D unclear. V lost 5 bases, J lost 1 base, and 14 bases lay in between. Germline V gives CDR1 DFQATT, CDR2 SNEGSKA (reference sequence). The CDR3 length is 14 residues.

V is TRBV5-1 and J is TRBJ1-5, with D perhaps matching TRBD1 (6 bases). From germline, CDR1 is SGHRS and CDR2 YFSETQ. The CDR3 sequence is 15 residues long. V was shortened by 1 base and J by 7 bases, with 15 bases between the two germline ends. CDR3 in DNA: TGCGCCAGCAGCTTGTGGGCAGGGGAAGACCAGCCCCAGCATTTT. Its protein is CASSLWAGEDQPQHF. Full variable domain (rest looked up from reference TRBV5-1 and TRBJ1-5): KAGVTQTPRYLIKTRGQQVTLSCSPISGHRSVSWYQQTPGQGLQFLFEYFSETQRNKGNFPGRFSGRQFSNSRSEMNVSTLELGDSALYLCASSLWAGEDQPQHFGDGTRLSIL.

The CDR3 loop is CASSLVGGGGDTQYF. The DNA of the CDR3 is TGTGCCAGCAGCTTAGTCGGGGGCGGGGGAGATACGCAGTATTTT. This chain joins TRBV7-2 and TRBJ2-3; TRBD2 is a possible D gene (7 bases). The CDR3 has 15 amino acids. Germline V gene lookup returns CDR1 SGHTA and CDR2 FQGNSA. V lost 1 base and J lost 5, with 13 bases in between.